These 25 T cell receptor beta chains originate from one sample sequenced in a study of OX40 agonist ivuxolimab in advanced cancers. Here immunoSEQ multiplex PCR was the method, and the copy in TCRdb shows in-frame clones only, minus some. The sample includes some 99,000 clones, roughly 94% of them seen just once. The source was CD4+ or CD8+ T cells sorted from blood, collected in a trial of the OX40 agonist ivuxolimab. The receptors stem from an adult with an advanced solid tumor such as melanoma, head and neck, liver or kidney cancer.

The gene calls are TRBV28 and TRBJ2-1, with 8 bases matching TRBD1. J lost 8 bases, V lost 6 bases, and 3 bases had no gene match. CDR3 length equals 12 residues. Germline assignment: CDR1 MDHEN and CDR2 SYDVKM. The CDR3 loop reads CASRDRVHEQFF. CDR3 coding DNA: TGTGCCAGCAGGGACAGGGTTCATGAGCAGTTCTTC.

The chain combines TRBV7-8 with TRBJ2-5; 14 bases fit TRBD2. The ends lost 6 bases at V and 1 base at J; junction bases unmatched: 4. The CDR3 is 16 amino acids. The V gene's germline CDR1 is SGHVS and CDR2 FQNEAQ. As DNA, the CDR3 is TGTGCCAGCAGTGGACTAGCGGGGGGTCTCCAAGAGACCCAGTACTTC. Encoded protein: CASSGLAGGLQETQYF.

The V call is TRBV4-1, the J call TRBJ2-2; 9 bases match TRBD1. There are 18 residues in the CDR3. CDR1 is MGHRA, CDR2 YSYEKL, per germline. V lost 5 bases to trimming and J lost 6 bases; unmatched junction nucleotides: 16. The CDR3 protein is CASSAPFAGTGRAGELFF. CDR3 sequence (DNA): TGCGCCAGCAGCGCCCCGTTTGCTGGGACAGGGAGGGCCGGGGAGCTGTTTTTT.

The rearrangement links TRBV11-3 to TRBJ2-6; D is possibly TRBD1 or TRBD2 (6 bases each). Trimming took 1 base from V and 4 from J, leaving 11 bases between them. This CDR3 has 16 residues. Germline V lookup: CDR1 SGHNT, CDR2 YENEEA. The DNA for the CDR3 is TGTGCCAGCAGCTTAGGCGGGACATCCGGGGCCAACGTCCTGACTTTC. Amino acid sequence: CASSLGGTSGANVLTF.

This clone was detected once. V and J are TRBV7-2 and TRBJ2-3; 10 bases agree with TRBD2. This CDR3 has 16 amino acids. V dropped 8 bases and J dropped 5; count of bases not matched to a gene: 13. Germline CDR1 reads SGHTA; CDR2 reads FQGNSA. The chain's CDR3 is CASGLLAGPHGDTQYF. CDR3 nucleotide sequence: TGTGCCAGCGGTTTACTAGCGGGACCTCATGGAGATACGCAGTATTTT.

J is TRBJ1-4 and V is TRBV11-2; a weak D match, TRBD1 (5 bases). The germline V gene encodes CDR1 SGHAT and CDR2 FQNNGV. V was shortened by 5 bases and J by 5 bases, with 15 bases between the two germline ends. The CDR3 covers 15 residues. CDR3 coding DNA: TGTGCCAGCAGCCACGGGTCAGGGACCAATGAAAAACTGTTTTTT. It encodes CASSHGSGTNEKLFF. The full variable domain, with the rest looked up from reference TRBV11-2 and TRBJ1-4, is EAGVAQSPRYKIIEKRQSVAFWCNPISGHATLYWYQQILGQGPKLLIQFQNNGVVDDSQLPKDRFSAERLKGVDSTLKIQPAKLEDSAVYLCASSHGSGTNEKLFFGSGTQLSVL.

The rearrangement uses TRBV6-6 and TRBJ1-5, with D possibly TRBD1 on 6 matching bases. CDR3 size: 15 residues. Looked up from germline, CDR1 is MNHNY and CDR2 is SVGAGI (reference sequence). V was clipped by 6 bases and J by 4 bases, with 16 bases between them. CDR3 DNA sequence: TGTGCCAGCAGCCCTCGGGGGGCTGTGAATCAGCCCCAGCATTTT. Protein sequence: CASSPRGAVNQPQHF.

The V call is TRBV11-2, the J call TRBJ2-5, with D hard to call. Between the trimmed V and J ends, which lost 1 base and 4 bases, there was a span of 13 bases. This CDR3 spans 15 amino acids. CDR1 and CDR2 (germline): SGHAT, FQNNGV. Written as DNA, the CDR3 is TGTGCCAGCAGCTTAGGGGTCAGGTCCCCAGAGACCCAGTACTTC. Translation gives CASSLGVRSPETQYF.

The rearrangement links TRBV4-2 to TRBJ2-3, with unresolved D. The CDR3 runs to 12 residues. Between the trimmed V and J ends, which lost 4 bases and 3 bases, there was a span of 5 bases. Germline V gene sequence: CDR1 LGHNA, CDR2 YNFKEQ. The CDR3 reads CASSPPTDTQYF. In DNA, the CDR3 is TGTGCCAGCAGCCCACCGACAGATACGCAGTATTTT.

The genes are TRBV12-5 and TRBJ2-3; D may be TRBD1 (5 bases). CDR3 length: 14 amino acids. Germline-derived CDR1 and CDR2 are LGHNT and FRNRAP. V dropped 4 bases and J dropped 2 bases, with 10 bases sitting between them. CDR3 DNA sequence: TGTGCTAGTGGTTCCAGGGCCCACACAGATACGCAGTATTTT. It yields the protein CASGSRAHTDTQYF.

The CDR3 region is CASSLPRDSNTEAFF. The DNA of the CDR3 is TGTGCCAGCAGCCTCCCTCGGGACAGCAACACTGAAGCTTTCTTT. V gene TRBV7-9 combines with J gene TRBJ1-1, with 7 bases lining up with TRBD1. Germline lookup yields CDR1 SEHNR and CDR2 FQNEAQ (reference sequence). The CDR3 sequence is 15 residues long. The ends lost 5 bases at V and 2 bases at J; junction bases unmatched: 8.

The chain combines TRBV11-2 with TRBJ2-1; D remains ambiguous. The CDR3 is 14 amino acids. Germline CDR1 is SGHAT and CDR2 is FQNNGV. Trimming pared 1 base from V and 4 bases from J, leaving 8 bases between. The CDR3 bases are TGTGCCAGCAGCTTAGGGGCAGAATACAATGAGCAGTTCTTC. Translated: CASSLGAEYNEQFF.

The chain joins TRBV19 to TRBJ2-5, with D unresolved. The germline CDR1 and CDR2 sequences are LNHDA and SQIVND (reference sequence). This CDR3 is 16 amino acids long. The V end lost 1 base, the J end lost 5 bases, and 17 bases lay between the germline ends. CDR3 protein: CASSIAARPGYETQYF. The CDR3 DNA follows: TGTGCCAGTAGTATAGCGGCGCGGCCCGGTTACGAGACCCAGTACTTC. The full variable domain, rest sourced from reference TRBV19 and TRBJ2-5, is DGGITQSPKYLFRKEGQNVTLSCEQNLNHDAMYWYRQDPGQGLRLIYYSQIVNDFQKGDIAEGYSVSREKKESFPLTVTSAQKNPTAFYLCASSIAARPGYETQYFGPGTRLLVL.

The chain recombines TRBV7-5 with TRBJ2-1; the tabulated D call, TRBD2, remains unverified against the DNA. TRBV7-5 is labeled a pseudogene. The CDR3 runs to 16 residues. The CDR3 coding sequence is TGTGCCAGAAGCTTCCCACTAGCGGTAACCTACAATGAGCAGTTCTTC. Translated: CARSFPLAVTYNEQFF.

The chain recombines TRBV30 with TRBJ2-3; 12 nucleotides agree with TRBD2. The CDR3 covers 15 residues. Looked up from germline, CDR1 is GTSNPN and CDR2 is SVGIG (reference sequence). With V trimmed by 3 bases and J by 4 bases, 5 bases remained unmatched. The CDR3, as DNA: TGTGCCTGGAGGCTAGCGGGAGGGCCCCCAGATACGCAGTATTTT. Translating it yields CAWRLAGGPPDTQYF.

V gene TRBV11-2 combines with J gene TRBJ1-5; D uncertain. Germline V gene sequence: CDR1 SGHAT, CDR2 FQNNGV. Trimming removed 5 bases at V and 1 base at J, with 12 bases between. This CDR3 is 15 amino acids long. CDR3 nucleotides: TGTGCCAGCAGCCAAAGTCAGCTAAGCAATCAGCCCCAGCATTTT. Its translation is CASSQSQLSNQPQHF.

This chain connects TRBV7-2 to TRBJ2-1, with D perhaps TRBD1 or TRBD2 (6 bases each). Germline V gene lookup returns CDR1 SGHTA and CDR2 FQGNSA. The CDR3 runs to 18 residues. The V end was cut by 3 bases, the J end by 3 bases, with 21 bases between. CDR3 sequence reads: CASSFRADGGPFYNEQFF. The CDR3 DNA reads as TGTGCCAGCAGCTTTAGGGCGGACGGGGGCCCCTTCTACAATGAGCAGTTCTTC.

The chain is built from TRBV7-9 and TRBJ1-1; D uncertain. Trimming shortened V by 0 bases and J by 1 base, and 9 bases separated the two germline ends. This CDR3 comprises 15 residues. CDR1 is SEHNR and CDR2 is FQNEAQ in the germline V gene (reference sequence). The CDR3 sequence is CASSLASGSNTEAFF. DNA for the CDR3: TGTGCCAGCAGCTTAGCGAGCGGATCGAACACTGAAGCTTTCTTT.

This rearrangement joins TRBV28 to TRBJ1-2; no definite D call. Looked up from germline, CDR1 is MDHEN and CDR2 is SYDVKM. The ends were cut back, 10 bases at V and 10 bases at J, with 13 bases in the middle. This CDR3 comprises 10 residues. CDR3 sequence (DNA): TGTGCCACTAACAAACGGAACTACACCTTC. It translates to CATNKRNYTF.

V gene TRBV19 combines with J gene TRBJ1-1; D possibly corresponds to TRBD1 (6 bases). The CDR3 has 15 residues. Germline CDR1 and CDR2: LNHDA and SQIVND (reference sequence). V was cut by 4 bases and J by 9 bases, with 21 bases left in between. CDR3 in DNA: TGTGCCAGTAGTACCGCGGACAGCGCCTTGGGCAAAGCTTTCTTT. Translation gives CASSTADSALGKAFF.

The chain has TRBV4-3 and TRBJ1-1; D ambiguous. The CDR3 contains 15 residues. The V gene's germline CDR1 is LGHNA and CDR2 YSLEER. V lost 3 bases, J lost 0 bases, and 11 bases lay in between. The CDR3 DNA follows: TGCGCCAGCAGCCACGGGCCCCCAATGAACACTGAAGCTTTCTTT. Translating gives CASSHGPPMNTEAFF.

This chain uses TRBV9 with TRBJ1-4, with D perhaps TRBD1 (5 bases). Germline V gene data show CDR1 as SGDLS and CDR2 as YYNGEE. This CDR3 region has 13 residues. The V end lost 0 bases, the J end lost 8 bases, and 8 bases lay between the germline ends. CDR3 residues: CASSVGGAEKLFF. The CDR3 coding sequence is TGTGCCAGCAGCGTAGGGGGCGCGGAAAAACTGTTTTTT.

The chain recombines TRBV7-2 with TRBJ1-6, with 8 bases matching TRBD1. Germline trimming cut 6 bases from V and 1 base from J; bases unmatched to any gene: 8. The CDR3 runs to 17 residues. Germline values: CDR1 SGHTA, CDR2 FQGNSA. This CDR3 reads CASSSGQGRSYNSPLHF. The CDR3 nucleotides read TGTGCCAGCAGTTCCGGACAGGGCCGATCCTATAATTCACCCCTCCACTTT.

The J gene is TRBJ1-2, the V gene TRBV28; TRBD1 matches 8 bases. Looked up from germline, CDR1 is MDHEN and CDR2 is SYDVKM. The ends lost 2 bases at V and 2 bases at J; junction bases unmatched: 13. The CDR3 runs 18 residues. Written as DNA, the CDR3 is TGTGCCAGCAGTTTAGGAGGGTTTCAGGGGGCTGGGAACTATGGCTACACCTTC. Translating gives CASSLGGFQGAGNYGYTF.

V usage is TRBV9 and J usage is TRBJ2-3; no clear D gene. The CDR3 is made up of 16 amino acids. Germline values: CDR1 SGDLS, CDR2 YYNGEE. V lost 0 bases and J lost 6, with 17 bases in between. CDR3 coding DNA: TGTGCCAGCAGCGTAGCCGGAGCAGAGGCCGGTGATACGCAGTATTTT. It translates to CASSVAGAEAGDTQYF.